A single sample is the source of the 22 T cell receptor beta chains below, sequenced in a study of somatic mutations in cytotoxic T cells in rheumatoid arthritis. TCRdb's copy holds only in-frame clones and misses some; the assay was immunoSEQ multiplex PCR. Of some 10,000 clones in the sample, roughly 73% were seen once. The source material was CD8+ T cells sorted from blood. All receptors come from a man aged 55 to 70 in good health.

In nucleotides, the CDR3 is TGCGCCAGCAGTGAGTCGAGACAAACTGAAGCTTTCTTT. Protein sequence: CASSESRQTEAFF. This chain uses TRBV10-2 with TRBJ1-1; no firm D call. Germline-derived CDR1 and CDR2 are WSHSY and SAAADI. The ends were cut back, 0 bases at V and 5 bases at J, with 7 bases in the middle. The CDR3 is 13 residues long.

In its sample, this clone was seen once. This chain connects TRBV5-1 to TRBJ2-1; D may correspond to TRBD1 or TRBD2 (5 bases each). Germline CDR1 reads SGHRS; CDR2 reads YFSETQ. V was clipped by 4 bases and J by 4 bases, with 24 bases between them. This CDR3 has 18 residues. CDR3 region: CASSPAPPGTTRYNEQFF. CDR3 DNA sequence: TGCGCCAGCAGCCCGGCCCCCCCGGGGACCACTAGGTACAATGAGCAGTTCTTC.

The chain combines TRBV5-6 with TRBJ2-1; 7 bases map to TRBD1. With 0 bases clipped from V and 7 bases from J, the junction kept 4 bases outside the gene matches. Germline assignment: CDR1 SGHDT and CDR2 YYEEEE. This CDR3 region has 14 residues. Here the CDR3 reads CASSLGQGGNEQFF. Written as DNA, the CDR3 is TGTGCCAGCAGCTTGGGACAGGGTGGGAATGAGCAGTTCTTC.

Only a few counts were recorded for this clone. V is TRBV27 and J is TRBJ1-1; D remains ambiguous. From germline, CDR1 is MNHEY and CDR2 SMNVEV (reference sequence). Trimming shortened V by 4 bases and J by 3 bases, and 18 bases separated the two germline ends. There are 16 residues in the CDR3. The CDR3 DNA sequence: TGTGCCAGCAGTTCACCCCTAGGAGCAAGTGACACTGAAGCTTTCTTT. Translation gives CASSSPLGASDTEAFF.

The chain couples TRBV5-4 to TRBJ2-2, with TRBD2 matching 8 bases. CDR1 and CDR2 (germline): SGHNT, YYREEE (reference sequence). This CDR3 spans 15 amino acids. With 3 bases clipped from V and 5 bases from J, the junction kept 6 bases outside the gene matches. The CDR3 loop reads CASSYPGGATGELFF. As DNA, the CDR3 is TGTGCCAGCAGCTATCCCGGGGGGGCTACCGGGGAGCTGTTTTTT.

This clone came up once. This chain joins TRBV7-8 and TRBJ2-1; D is perhaps TRBD1 (6 bases). The ends were cut back, 5 bases at V and 8 bases at J, with 13 bases in the middle. The CDR3 is 13 residues long. CDR1 and CDR2 (germline): SGHVS, FQNEAQ. CDR3 in amino acids: CASSGRTVDEQFF. CDR3 DNA sequence: TGTGCCAGCAGCGGACGGACAGTCGATGAGCAGTTCTTC.

The gene calls are TRBV29-1 and TRBJ2-7; 9 nucleotides agree with TRBD2. Unmatched junction bases numbered 11, after V lost 2 bases and J lost 0 bases. Germline V gene data show CDR1 as SQVTM and CDR2 as ANQGSEA. This CDR3 has 17 amino acids. The CDR3 DNA reads TGCAGCGTTGAAATAGGGGGCCTTAGCGGGAGCTCCTACGAGCAGTACTTC. Its protein is CSVEIGGLSGSSYEQYF.

The rearrangement links TRBV4-3 to TRBJ2-1, with 15 positions matching TRBD2. This CDR3 contains 16 residues. Germline V lookup: CDR1 LGHNA, CDR2 YSLEER. J was trimmed by 12 bases and V by 0 bases; bases with no gene match: 6. The CDR3 sequence is CASSQDRGLAGGGQFF. The CDR3 DNA is TGCGCCAGCAGCCAAGATAGGGGACTAGCGGGAGGTGGGCAGTTCTTC.

The V and J genes are TRBV4-2 and TRBJ2-4; perhaps TRBD1 as D (6 bases). The CDR3 has 14 amino acids. Trimming took off 0 bases at V and 12 bases at J, with 15 bases between the two ends. CDR1 and CDR2 (germline): LGHNA, YNFKEQ. The DNA of the CDR3 is TGTGCCAGCAGCCAAGAACTCAGGGGAATCGATCAGTACTTC. Its translation is CASSQELRGIDQYF.

This clone was seen a handful of times. The chain couples TRBV7-6 to TRBJ2-3; TRBD2 is a possible D gene (6 bases). The length of the CDR3 is 14 residues. The V and J ends lost 4 bases and 2 bases respectively, with 10 bases between them. The V gene's germline CDR1 is SGHVS and CDR2 FNYEAQ. CDR3 DNA sequence: TGTGCCAGCAGCTCAACGGACTACACAGATACGCAGTATTTT. Protein sequence: CASSSTDYTDTQYF.

The chain joins TRBV19 to TRBJ2-7, with D possibly matching TRBD1 (6 bases). The CDR3 length is 14 residues. The V gene lost 5 bases and the J gene lost 6 bases, with 17 bases spanning the gap. CDR1 LNHDA and CDR2 SQIVND come from the germline V gene (reference sequence). CDR3 in amino acids: CASSLRDTFGEQYF. The CDR3 DNA follows: TGTGCCAGTAGTCTCCGGGACACCTTCGGCGAGCAGTACTTC.

The chain has TRBV7-9 and TRBJ2-3; D gene ambiguous. The germline CDR1 and CDR2 sequences are SEHNR and FQNEAQ (reference sequence). Trimming cost V 1 base and J 11 bases, with 13 bases left between them. This CDR3 comprises 13 residues. The CDR3 DNA reads as TGTGCCAGCAGCTTAGGTAGTAGTGCCGAGCAGTATTTT. It translates to CASSLGSSAEQYF. Together with reference TRBV7-9 and TRBJ2-3, the CDR3 gives the full variable domain: DTGVSQNPRHKITKRGQNVTFRCDPISEHNRLYWYRQTLGQGPEFLTYFQNEAQLEKSRLLSDRFSAERPKGSFSTLEIQRTEQGDSAMYLCASSLGSSAEQYFGPGTRLTVL.

The V gene is TRBV5-6, the J gene TRBJ2-5; D is tentatively TRBD1 or TRBD2 (5 bases each). This CDR3 is 14 amino acids long. Germline V gene lookup returns CDR1 SGHDT and CDR2 YYEEEE. Trimming took 3 bases from V and 6 from J, leaving 15 bases between them. In nucleotides, the CDR3 is TGTGCCAGCAGCTGGGACGGTCTCATACAGACCCAGTACTTC. Translated: CASSWDGLIQTQYF. The full variable domain, with the rest looked up from reference TRBV5-6 and TRBJ2-5, is DAGVTQSPTHLIKTRGQQVTLRCSPKSGHDTVSWYQQALGQGPQFIFQYYEEEERQRGNFPDRFSGHQFPNYSSELNVNALLLGDSALYLCASSWDGLIQTQYFGPGTRLLVL.

The chain joins TRBV28 to TRBJ1-2; D gene ambiguous. Germline loops: CDR1 MDHEN, CDR2 SYDVKM. Trimming shortened V by 3 bases and J by 7 bases, and 12 bases separated the two germline ends. CDR3 size: 13 residues. The CDR3 here is CASSFVPGGGYTF. In nucleotides, the CDR3 is TGTGCCAGCAGTTTTGTCCCTGGAGGTGGCTACACCTTC.

The rearrangement links TRBV4-3 to TRBJ2-5, with 10 bases fitting TRBD2. The CDR3 runs to 16 residues. The germline gives CDR1 LGHNA, CDR2 YSLEER. Losses at the gene ends were 1 base for V and 4 bases for J; bases not matched to a gene: 6. The CDR3 protein is CASSQASGGARETQYF. DNA for the CDR3: TGCGCCAGCAGCCAAGCCAGCGGGGGGGCGAGAGAGACCCAGTACTTC.

The chain employs TRBV5-4 and TRBJ1-6, with D hard to call. V lost 0 bases to trimming and J lost 13 bases, with 8 bases between them. Germline V gene data show CDR1 as SGHNT and CDR2 as YYREEE (reference sequence). The CDR3 sequence is 12 residues long. CDR3 bases: TGTGCCAGCAGCTTGGCTACTGGGCCCCTCCACTTT. The encoded protein is CASSLATGPLHF.

The rearrangement uses TRBV4-3 and TRBJ2-7; D is perhaps TRBD2 (5 bases). Germline-derived CDR1 and CDR2 are LGHNA and YSLEER. CDR3 length: 17 amino acids. Between the trimmed V and J ends, which lost 0 bases and 0 bases, there was a span of 15 bases. CDR3 nucleotide sequence: TGCGCCAGCAGCCAAGATCCGGCGGGCGGTTCCTCCTACGAGCAGTACTTC. It codes for CASSQDPAGGSSYEQYF.

V usage is TRBV6-1 and J usage is TRBJ1-5, with TRBD1 matching 8 bases. V lost 3 bases to trimming and J lost 6 bases; unmatched junction nucleotides: 4. CDR1 is MNHNS and CDR2 is SASEGT in the germline V gene. CDR3 size: 14 residues. The CDR3 sequence is CASSDWTGLQPQHF. In nucleotides, the CDR3 is TGTGCCAGCAGTGACTGGACAGGGCTTCAGCCCCAGCATTTT.

The genes are TRBV4-3 and TRBJ2-6; 9 nucleotides agree with TRBD1. The CDR3 covers 16 residues. The J segment lost 4 bases and the V segment lost 0 bases, leaving 1 base of the junction unmatched. Germline CDR1 and CDR2: LGHNA and YSLEER. The chain's CDR3 is CASSQDGQGGANVLTF. CDR3 DNA sequence: TGCGCCAGCAGCCAAGACGGACAGGGGGGGGCCAACGTCCTGACTTTC.

The chain carries TRBV4-2 and TRBJ2-7; D is ambiguous. CDR1 and CDR2 from the germline V gene are LGHNA and YNFKEQ. V was pared by 0 bases and J by 6 bases, with 6 bases between. This CDR3 spans 12 amino acids. CDR3 nucleotide sequence: TGTGCCAGCAGCCAAGACCTTTTCGAGCAGTACTTC. It is translated as CASSQDLFEQYF.

A few counts support this clone. The chain employs TRBV6-4 and TRBJ2-3; 12 bases agree with TRBD2. V shed 4 bases, J shed 3 bases, and the junction held 5 bases outside the gene matches. The CDR3 is 16 residues long. The germline V gene encodes CDR1 MRHNA and CDR2 SNTAGT. CDR3 sequence (DNA): TGTGCCAGCAGTGGAACTAGCGGGGGGTTAACAGATACGCAGTATTTT. Translated: CASSGTSGGLTDTQYF.

The chain employs TRBV7-9 and TRBJ2-1, with TRBD2 identical over 13 bases. This CDR3 comprises 16 residues. The germline V gene has CDR1 SEHNR and CDR2 FQNEAQ (reference sequence). The V and J ends lost 5 bases and 7 bases, in that order; junction bases with no gene match: 8. DNA for the CDR3: TGTGCCAGCAGCGGGGGGACTAGCGGGACCTGGAATGAGCAGTTCTTC. This sequence encodes CASSGGTSGTWNEQFF.